These T cell receptor beta chains were read from a single sample in a study of blood T cell repertoires in COVID-19. Libraries were prepared by immunoSEQ multiplex PCR; TCRdb keeps only in-frame clonotypes and omits some of them. The top ten hold roughly 1.9% of the sample, which has under 200,000 clones, 80% to 90% seen once. The specimen was peripheral blood. The receptors were sampled from a woman aged 80 or over with acute or convalescent COVID-19. The CDR3 runs from the conserved cysteine through the conserved F or W.

>TRBV5-6|TRBJ2-7
CASSWGTGGWDEQYF
>TRBV30|TRBJ2-2
CAWRGGGTVTGELFF
>TRBV30|TRBJ1-2
CAWNVGGAGGYTF
>TRBV5-4|TRBJ2-1
CASSDASISYNEQFF
>TRBV2|TRBJ2-7
CASSRDREGEQYF
>TRBV12-3/TRBV12-4|TRBJ1-1
CASRDRVGTEAFF
>TRBV11-2|TRBJ2-2
CASRLQGALRAGELFF
>TRBV19|TRBJ2-1
CASSIGAGSGPRNEQFF
>TRBV19|TRBJ1-1
CASSTTGNTEAFF
>TRBV5-6|TRBJ1-5
CASSRSRDSKNQPQHF
>TRBV19|TRBJ1-1
CASSIQPLGTVAFF
>TRBV19|TRBJ2-2
CASSIRTDATGELFF
>TRBV5-4|TRBJ2-7
CASSLVGREQYF
>TRBV13|TRBJ1-2
CASSPDRMNGYTF
>TRBV3-1/TRBV3-2|TRBJ2-2
CASRTGPNTGELFF
>TRBV10-3|TRBJ2-2
CAITDLATGGNTGELFF
>TRBV4-1|TRBJ1-1
CASSQDGGSRGRTEAFF
>TRBV27|TRBJ2-2
CASSSDLVRYTGELFF
>TRBV11-2|TRBJ2-7
CASSQGTSGGLGDEQYF
>TRBV6-1|TRBJ1-5
CASSEPGTGVNQPQHF
>TRBV4-3|TRBJ1-2
CASSQDVTGDNYGYTF
>TRBV18|TRBJ2-5
CASSSGLAGTETQYF
>TRBV5-1|TRBJ2-1
CASSLAGQGRNEQFF
>TRBV4-1|TRBJ2-5
CASSKEGAQETQYF
>TRBV27|TRBJ2-3
CASSLYRQVPDTQYF
>TRBV20-1|TRBJ1-2
CSASQGNYGYTF
>TRBV2|TRBJ1-4
CASSVSRGPNEKLFF
>TRBV7-2|TRBJ1-1
CASSQRGGLAEAFF
>TRBV20-1|TRBJ1-3
CSAPTGGTIYF
>TRBV5-6|TRBJ1-6
CASSFTGLSPLHF
>TRBV6-6|TRBJ1-5
CASSSFGQGTNQPQHF
>TRBV29-1|TRBJ2-7
CSVGTTRSEQYF
>TRBV3-1/TRBV3-2|TRBJ2-7
CASSQTGAGEQYF
>TRBV6-5|TRBJ1-2
CASSPTGFRDGYTF
>TRBV19|TRBJ1-2
CASSTYREWDTGYTF
>TRBV20-1|TRBJ2-3
CSASTQGTDTQYF
>TRBV27|TRBJ1-6
CASRQQSLPVYNSPLHF
>TRBV24-1|TRBJ2-1
CATSEAGDAYNEQFF
>TRBV29-1|TRBJ1-1
CSVEGPGSLEAFF
>TRBV19|TRBJ2-5
CASSMGNRGQETQYF
>TRBV28|TRBJ1-4
CASSTPGQGILTNEKLFF
>TRBV7-2|TRBJ1-2
CASSSFQRTGRGYTF
>TRBV18|TRBJ2-1
CASLGTSELKTAVYNEQFF
>TRBV23-1|TRBJ2-3
CASSQSRQGRNTQYF